This TCR beta chain stems from a study of blood T cell repertoires in COVID-19. Study summary: Both acute and convalescent COVID-19 samples were obtained from the United States, Italy and Spain.

Looked up from germline, CDR1 is SNHLY and CDR2 is FYNNEI. V lost 6 bases and J lost 4, with 7 bases in between. The CDR3 contains 12 residues. Individuals aged roughly 18 to 95 years were recruited from around 22 US areas. The assay was immunoSEQ multiplex PCR, and TCRdb's table has in-frame clones only and misses some. The sample holds approximately 390,000 clones, approximately 86% seen once. This chain uses TRBV2 with TRBJ1-3; weak D call: TRBD1 (6 bases). Source material: PBMCs or T cells enriched from blood (not recorded which). This clonotype was sampled from a woman in her 40s with acute COVID-19. The DNA for the CDR3 is TGTGCCAGCAGCAGGGGCGGAAACACCATATATTTT. Translation gives CASSRGGNTIYF.